This T cell receptor beta chain was retrieved from a study of radiotherapy plus CTLA-4 blockade in lung cancer. Looking at the study overall: Disease control reached 30% to 35%, with objective responses in over 15%. Study-level points and caveats: Some TCR clones had been derived from tumors. These clones expanded in peripheral blood after radiotherapy plus ipilimumab. Early clone dynamics of blood T cells, plus interferon-beta, reportedly predicted response best.

This CDR3 is built from 13 residues. V lost 6 bases and J 5 bases, leaving 14 bases between the germline ends. Germline V gene data show CDR1 as MNHEY and CDR2 as SVGAGI. Ipilimumab CTLA-4 blockade and focal radiation were given to patients with chemo-refractory metastatic non-small-cell lung cancer. The assay was immunoSEQ multiplex PCR, and TCRdb's table has in-frame clones only and misses some. Of 90,000 to 100,000 clones detected, 80% to 85% appear once; the ten largest clones hold about 26%. Comment on this clone: Its matching antigen is unknown.

The chain employs TRBV6-5 and TRBJ2-7, with D tentatively TRBD2 (5 bases). Sequenced material: peripheral blood, taken from a patient treated with radiotherapy plus ipilimumab. This clonotype was obtained from a human donor with non-small cell lung cancer that progressed on radiotherapy plus ipilimumab. CDR3 protein: CASRTGISDEQYF. As DNA, the CDR3 is TGTGCCAGCAGAACGGGTATTAGCGACGAGCAGTACTTC.